This T cell receptor beta chain was sequenced in a study of human CD8 memory T cell subsets. Findings and limits, study-wide: Greater diversity in stem-like memory than precursor exhausted T cells was suggested by Chao1 estimates. Clonotypes that made up the stem-like memory T cell repertoire overlapped minimally with the precursor exhausted T cell repertoire.

It was UMI-labeled 5' RACE by which the TCR beta libraries were made. TCRdb processed the 5' RACE reads again and assigns one entry to each CDR3 protein, with no DNA. The table lists approximately 7,000 distinct CDR3 sequences. Negative magnetic separation was used for the enrichment of total CD8+ T cells. From duplicate vials of around 160,000 sorted CD8+ T cells per subset, RNA was isolated. This CDR3 contains 15 residues. Germline V gene sequence: CDR1 SGHKS, CDR2 YYEKEE (reference sequence). Measured by frequency, this clonotype is medium-sized. Its antigen remains unknown. The sample taken for sequencing was CD8+ T cells from PBMCs. This TCR was sampled from a human donor in good health. The V and J genes are TRBV5-5 and TRBJ2-7; with no DNA, the TCRdb D assignment of TRBD1 cannot be verified. CDR3 residues: CASSLEGRVSHEQYF.